These 30 T cell receptor beta chains originate from one sample sequenced in a study of breast tumors, draining lymph nodes, adjacent tissues. TCRdb reprocessed the multiplex PCR reads via MiXCR and lists one record per CDR3 protein. The table lists 150,000 to 250,000 distinct CDR3 sequences, 31% of them singletons. Axillary draining lymph nodes of breast cancer patients supplied the node samples. Sequenced material: axillary lymph node tissue. These receptors all stem from a female donor with breast cancer. Some clones in this sample may be carry-over from other donors' samples.

This clonotype has a count of ten or more. V gene TRBV7-2 combines with J gene TRBJ2-7; D is unresolved. The CDR3 spans 12 residues. Trimming took off 1 base at V and 6 bases at J, with 7 bases between the two ends. The V gene's germline CDR1 is SGHTA and CDR2 FQGNSA. CDR3 sequence reads: CASSLERIEQYF. In DNA, the CDR3 is TGTGCCAGCAGCTTAGAACGAATCGAGCAGTACTTC.

As regards this clonotype: It is likely a read error, because the conserved phenylalanine at the end of the CDR3 is missing. The DNA is left out, because the CDR3 cannot be placed on it with certainty; the CDR3 is given as TCRdb lists it. The chain links TRBV7-6 to TRBJ2-2. 13 amino acids form the CDR3, both terminal residues included. Germline V CDR1 and CDR2: SGHVS, FNYEAQ. CDR3 sequence: CASSLQNTGELMS.

V is TRBV2 and J is TRBJ1-1; perhaps TRBD1 as D (5 bases). CDR3 length: 17 amino acids. Germline CDR1 SNHLY, CDR2 FYNNEI. V lost 5 bases, J lost 1 base, and 20 bases lay in between. The CDR3 DNA sequence: TGTGCCAGCAGTAAACAGGTCCCGGAAGAGAAGAACACTGAAGCTTTCTTT. It encodes CASSKQVPEEKNTEAFF.

This clonotype has ten or more counts. This rearrangement joins TRBV20-1 to TRBJ2-1, with 8 bases aligning to TRBD2. CDR1 DFQATT and CDR2 SNEGSKA come from the germline V gene (reference sequence). V was clipped by 3 bases and J by 6 bases; unmatched bases: 7. The CDR3 has 14 residues. The CDR3 DNA reads TGCAGTGCTAGTGGTAGCGGGAATAGCAATGAGCAGTTCTTC. As protein: CSASGSGNSNEQFF.

This clonotype was seen more than once but under ten times. With a much larger clone just one base away, this may be a read error. It is likely a read error, because the conserved phenylalanine at the end of the CDR3 is missing. The V gene is TRBV6-5, the J gene TRBJ2-2; the match to TRBD1 covers 7 bases. Trimming cost V 2 bases and J 8 bases; bases outside gene matches: 5. In germline, CDR1 is MNHEY, CDR2 SVGAGI. This CDR3 comprises 14 residues. The CDR3 DNA sequence: TGTGCCAGCAGTTACGGGACAGCAATGGGGGAGCTGTTTCTT. It yields the protein CASSYGTAMGELFL.

This clonotype was detected ten times or more. V and J are TRBV5-1 and TRBJ2-6, with 8 positions matching TRBD1. Germline V lookup: CDR1 SGHRS, CDR2 YFSETQ. Trimming at V came to 4 bases and at J to 2 bases, leaving 14 bases not matched to a gene. The CDR3 extends over 19 amino acids. CDR3 loop: CASSPEGTGSPTGANVLTF. The CDR3 coding sequence is TGCGCCAGCAGCCCCGAGGGGACAGGCTCTCCGACTGGGGCCAACGTCCTGACTTTC.

This clonotype was observed a single time. This chain connects TRBV25-1 to TRBJ2-3; 11 bases line up with TRBD2. Per germline, CDR1 MGHDK and CDR2 SYGVNS. CDR3 size: 17 residues. V lost 0 bases and J lost 2; bases outside the gene matches: 4. CDR3 loop: CASSEYGTSGYTDTQYF. The CDR3 DNA is TGTGCCAGCAGTGAATATGGGACTAGCGGTTACACAGATACGCAGTATTTT.

Many counts were recorded for this clonotype. The chain employs TRBV5-1 and TRBJ2-1; 8 nucleotides line up with TRBD2. The CDR3 extends over 14 amino acids. Germline CDR1 and CDR2: SGHRS and YFSETQ. After removal of 3 bases from V and 3 bases from J, the junction contained 2 bases not matched to a gene. The CDR3 protein is CASSSRGGYNEQFF. DNA of the CDR3: TGCGCCAGCAGCTCACGGGGGGGCTACAATGAGCAGTTCTTC.

The sample holds a few counts of this clonotype. The genes are TRBV27 and TRBJ2-2, with a tentative D call TRBD1 (5 bases). Trimming cost V 8 bases and J 8 bases, with 9 bases left between them. Per the germline V gene, CDR1 is MNHEY and CDR2 is SMNVEV (reference sequence). The CDR3 covers 11 residues. Written as DNA, the CDR3 is TGTGCCAGCGCGAAGGGGGGGGAGCTGTTTTTT. Translating gives CASAKGGELFF.

This clonotype was recorded at least ten times. J is TRBJ1-5 and V is TRBV20-1; a weak D match, TRBD1 (6 bases). Germline V gene lookup returns CDR1 DFQATT and CDR2 SNEGSKA (reference sequence). V lost 5 bases, J lost 7 bases, and 15 bases lay in between. The CDR3 is 13 residues long. The CDR3 is CSAGAGDEQPQHF. CDR3 DNA: TGCAGTGCTGGGGCAGGGGATGAGCAGCCCCAGCATTTT.

The gene calls are TRBV11-2 and TRBJ1-1; D is unresolved. Trimming left V 5 bases short and J 0 bases short, with 16 bases between. Germline values: CDR1 SGHAT, CDR2 FQNNGV. CDR3 length: 16 residues. The CDR3 here is CASSVLLRGLNTEAFF. As DNA, the CDR3 is TGTGCCAGCAGCGTACTCCTTAGAGGGCTGAACACTGAAGCTTTCTTT.

This clonotype was recorded only once. The V gene is TRBV28, the J gene TRBJ2-3; 10 nucleotides align to TRBD2. Looked up from germline, CDR1 is MDHEN and CDR2 is SYDVKM. After removal of 4 bases from V and 2 bases from J, the junction contained 9 bases not matched to a gene. The CDR3 loop spans 17 amino acids. CDR3 amino acids: CASSSPASGGHTDTQYF. The CDR3 coding sequence is TGTGCCAGCAGTTCCCCGGCTAGCGGGGGCCACACAGATACGCAGTATTTT.

This clonotype was seen at least ten times. This chain joins TRBV9 and TRBJ2-7, with D possibly being TRBD2 (5 bases). V was shortened by 3 bases and J by 0 bases, with 13 bases between the two germline ends. CDR1 and CDR2 (germline): SGDLS, YYNGEE. The CDR3 runs to 15 residues. The CDR3 loop reads CASSEGATTSYEQYF. The CDR3 coding sequence is TGTGCCAGCAGCGAGGGTGCGACTACCTCCTACGAGCAGTACTTC.

This clonotype was counted ten times or more. The V and J genes are TRBV2 and TRBJ2-3; 13 positions match TRBD2. The J segment lost 5 bases and the V segment lost 3 bases, leaving 11 bases of the junction unmatched. This CDR3 has 18 residues. Germline lookup yields CDR1 SNHLY and CDR2 FYNNEI. CDR3 nucleotides: TGTGCCAGCAGTGAGTCCTCGACTAGCGGGGGGCCCAGAGATACGCAGTATTTT. It encodes CASSESSTSGGPRDTQYF.

On this clonotype: This may be a read error: a much more frequent sequence differs by one nucleotide. Here the CDR3 DNA reads TGTACCAGCAGCTTCGGACTAGCGGGACCGGATGAGCAGTTCTTC. As protein: CTSSFGLAGPDEQFF. The chain uses TRBV11-3 and TRBJ2-1, with 12 bases fitting TRBD2. The length of the CDR3 is 15 residues. The germline CDR1 and CDR2 sequences are SGHNT and YENEEA.

The chain is built from TRBV10-1 and TRBJ2-7; possibly TRBD2 for D (6 bases). There are 15 residues in the CDR3. Germline V gene data show CDR1 as WNHNN and CDR2 as SYGVQD (reference sequence). Trimming took 2 bases from V and 4 from J, leaving 15 bases between them. The CDR3 sequence: CASSEDATRMYEQYF. The CDR3 coding sequence is TGCGCCAGCAGTGAGGACGCGACTAGGATGTACGAGCAGTACTTC.

There are many counts of this clonotype. The gene calls are TRBV19 and TRBJ1-3, with D unclear. The germline gives CDR1 LNHDA, CDR2 SQIVND (reference sequence). Between the trimmed V and J ends, which lost 1 base and 5 bases, there was a span of 9 bases. The length of the CDR3 is 14 residues. The CDR3 protein is CASSIGGTRNTIYF. The CDR3 nucleotides are TGTGCCAGTAGTATAGGAGGAACTCGAAACACCATATATTTT.

This clonotype appeared many times. The chain carries TRBV9 and TRBJ1-4, with D uncertain. This CDR3 has 16 residues. The germline V gene encodes CDR1 SGDLS and CDR2 YYNGEE. The V end lost 6 bases, the J end lost 0 bases, and 15 bases lay between the germline ends. Here the CDR3 DNA reads TGTGCCAGCACCGTGGGTAGTGGGGCAACTAATGAAAAACTGTTTTTT. Its translation is CASTVGSGATNEKLFF. Full variable domain (remainder filled in from reference TRBV9 and TRBJ1-4): DSGVTQTPKHLITATGQRVTLRCSPRSGDLSVYWYQQSLDQGLQFLIQYYNGEERAKGNILERFSAQQFPDLHSELNLSSLELGDSALYFCASTVGSGATNEKLFFGSGTQLSVL.

Comments on this clonotype: A much larger clone is a single base away; this may be a read error. The chain links TRBV28 to TRBJ1-3, with D unresolved. The CDR3 is 13 amino acids. Germline-derived CDR1 and CDR2 are MDHEN and SYDVKM. V lost 3 bases to trimming and J lost 3 bases, with 6 bases between them. The CDR3, as DNA: TGTGCCAGCAGTTTGTCGGGTGGAAACACCATATATTTT. Translation gives CASSLSGGNTIYF.

This chain joins TRBV12-3 or TRBV12-4 and TRBJ1-1; D is perhaps TRBD1 (5 bases). Trimming took off 6 bases at V and 4 bases at J, with 12 bases between the two ends. The CDR3 length is 13 residues. The CDR3: CASSPGSGTEAFF. The CDR3 DNA follows: TGTGCCAGCAGCCCAGGGTCCGGCACTGAAGCTTTCTTT.

The table lists this clonotype with many counts. The DNA of the CDR3 is TGTGCCAGCAGCTTGGCTAATCGACAGATTTACGGTGAGCAGTTCTTC. Translating it yields CASSLANRQIYGEQFF. The rearrangement joins TRBV7-8 to TRBJ2-1, with D perhaps matching TRBD1 (5 bases). Trimming took off 3 bases at V and 9 bases at J, with 21 bases between the two ends. The V gene's germline CDR1 is SGHVS and CDR2 FQNEAQ. This CDR3 region has 16 residues.

This clonotype was counted ten times or more. The chain carries TRBV10-3 and TRBJ1-2; no reliable D call. The V gene's germline CDR1 is ENHRY and CDR2 SYGVKD. Deletions cut 10 bases from V and 4 bases from J, with 16 bases between. This CDR3 comprises 13 residues. The CDR3 DNA follows: TGTGCCACGAGAGGCGACCGAAGCTATGGCTACACCTTC. Translating gives CATRGDRSYGYTF.

The chain has TRBV5-1 and TRBJ1-4; 9 bases are shared with TRBD1. The CDR3 contains 13 residues. From germline, CDR1 is SGHRS and CDR2 YFSETQ. With 5 bases clipped from V and 8 bases from J, the junction kept 4 bases outside the gene matches. The CDR3 DNA reads TGCGCCAGCAGACCTGGGACAGGGGAAAAACTGTTTTTT. Amino acid sequence: CASRPGTGEKLFF.

Many counts were recorded for this clonotype. The chain recombines TRBV20-1 with TRBJ2-1, with a tentative D call TRBD1 (6 bases). The CDR3 runs 13 residues. V lost 1 base and J lost 8, with 12 bases in between. CDR1 is DFQATT and CDR2 is SNEGSKA in the germline V gene (reference sequence). This chain's CDR3 is CSARAGQRDEQFF. The CDR3 bases are TGCAGTGCTAGAGCGGGACAAAGGGATGAGCAGTTCTTC.

This clonotype was recorded at least ten times. The gene calls are TRBV6-6 and TRBJ2-1, with TRBD2 as a possible D gene (6 bases). The CDR3 consists of 12 residues. Germline values: CDR1 MNHNY, CDR2 SVGAGI (reference sequence). Trimming shortened V by 9 bases and J by 3 bases, and 9 bases separated the two germline ends. CDR3 protein: CASTGDYNEQFF. CDR3 sequence (DNA): TGTGCCAGTACGGGGGACTACAATGAGCAGTTCTTC.

This clonotype was seen at least ten times. The V call is TRBV30, the J call TRBJ2-5, with 8 bases lining up with TRBD2. This CDR3 is built from 14 residues. The trim removed 1 base at V and 0 bases at J, leaving 1 base unmatched. From germline, CDR1 is GTSNPN and CDR2 SVGIG (reference sequence). This CDR3 is CAWSAGLDQETQYF. For the CDR3, the DNA is TGTGCCTGGAGTGCGGGACTAGACCAAGAGACCCAGTACTTC.

The chain employs TRBV29-1 and TRBJ2-7, with a tentative D call TRBD2 (7 bases). The CDR3 is 13 amino acids. Looked up from germline, CDR1 is SQVTM and CDR2 is ANQGSEA. CDR3 protein: CRALRGGTYEQYF. CDR3 DNA: TGCAGGGCGTTAAGGGGGGGTACCTACGAGCAGTACTTC.

This clonotype was observed many times. This chain uses TRBV7-2 with TRBJ2-3, with unresolved D. Trimming took 5 bases from V and 6 from J, leaving 12 bases between them. From germline, CDR1 is SGHTA and CDR2 FQGNSA. The CDR3 extends over 13 amino acids. In DNA form, the CDR3 reads TGTGCCAGCAGCCCTATCTCTTTGGATACGCAGTATTTT. It is translated as CASSPISLDTQYF.

The chain carries TRBV29-1 and TRBJ2-3; 10 bases line up with TRBD1. This CDR3 is 13 amino acids long. J lost 2 bases, V lost 8 bases, and 4 bases had no gene match. Per the germline V gene, CDR1 is SQVTM and CDR2 is ANQGSEA. The CDR3 loop is CSSRQGATDTQYF. The CDR3 DNA follows: TGCAGCAGTAGACAGGGGGCCACAGATACGCAGTATTTT.

This clonotype was seen ten or more times. The CDR3 DNA reads TGTGCCAGCAGCCGGGCAGTCGGGGAGCTGTTTTTT. This gives the protein CASSRAVGELFF. This rearrangement joins TRBV7-2 to TRBJ2-2, with unresolved D. Germline V gene data show CDR1 as SGHTA and CDR2 as FQGNSA. V lost 5 bases and J lost 7, with 8 bases in between. This CDR3 is built from 12 residues.